This T cell receptor (beta chain) was retrieved from a study of T cells in Graves' hyperthyroidism and ophthalmopathy. V was clipped by 7 bases and J by 7 bases, with 23 bases between them. This CDR3 is 14 amino acids long. Germline lookup yields CDR1 DFQATT and CDR2 SNEGSKA (reference sequence). This clonotype appeared many times. RNA transcripts provided the source from which TCR beta CDR3 regions were amplified. HTBI primers were the set used in a first-round RT-PCR of the TCR CDR3. TCRdb itself ran the multiplex PCR reads through MiXCR, one entry per CDR3 protein. This table holds about 350,000 distinct CDR3 sequences, 15% to 20% found once.

This TCR was recovered from a woman in her thirties or forties with Graves' ophthalmopathy. The material sequenced was blood. The chain employs TRBV20-1 and TRBJ2-7; a possible D gene is TRBD2 (5 bases). The CDR3 spells CSVAEAALYREQYF. CDR3 sequence (DNA): TGCAGTGTTGCGGAGGCCGCACTCTATCGTGAGCAGTACTTC.